This TCR beta chain originates from a study of shared clonotypes between healthy human individuals. CDR3 length equals 13 residues. Germline loops: CDR1 MDHEN, CDR2 SYDVKM. J lost 9 bases, V lost 7 bases, and 8 bases had no gene match. A single count supports this clone. Clones were sequenced by immunoSEQ multiplex PCR, and TCRdb holds only the in-frame ones, with some missing. This table has about 2.4 million clones, over 85% appearing once. The sequenced sample was naive CD4+ T cells from PBMCs. Subset indicated: CD45RA+ positively selected. The clonotype comes from a man aged 18 to 29 in good health. Some clones in this sample may be carry-over from other donors' samples. The genes are TRBV28 and TRBJ1-3; TRBD1 matches at 8 bases. The CDR3 protein is CASTLDRVSTIYF. CDR3 bases: TGTGCCAGCACCTTGGACAGGGTCTCCACCATATATTTT.